This T cell receptor beta chain comes out of a study of shared clonotypes between healthy human individuals. Clones were sequenced by immunoSEQ multiplex PCR, and TCRdb holds only the in-frame ones, with some missing. The table records 2 million to 2.5 million clones, over 85% of them present only once. Germline V gene sequence: CDR1 SGHVS, CDR2 FNYEAQ. V shed 6 bases, J shed 2 bases, and the junction held 6 bases outside the gene matches. The CDR3 length is 15 residues. The sequence was obtained from a man younger than 35 in good health. Some clones in this sample may be carry-over from other donors' samples. The V and J genes are TRBV7-6 and TRBJ2-3; 9 bases are a match to TRBD2. Sequencing was performed on naive CD4+ T cells from PBMCs. Subset in this sample: CD45RA+ positively selected. The CDR3 reads CASRRGGRATDTQYF. CDR3 in DNA: TGTGCCAGCAGAAGGGGCGGGAGGGCCACAGATACGCAGTATTTT. The full variable domain, its missing parts supplied by reference TRBV7-6 and TRBJ2-3, is GAGVSQSPRYKVTKRGQDVALRCDPISGHVSLYWYRQALGQGPEFLTYFNYEAQQDKSGLPNDRFSAERPEGSISTLTIQRTEQRDSAMYRCASRRGGRATDTQYFGPGTRLTVL.